Shown below are 16 T cell receptor beta chains from a single sample sequenced in a study of T-cell memory formation after mild COVID-19. TCRdb redid the calling of the 5' RACE reads with MiXCR, one entry per CDR3 protein. The sample records just under 50,000 distinct CDR3 sequences, 12% being singletons. Sequenced: PBMCs or a T cell subset sorted from them (not recorded which). The receptors come from a man aged 18 to 29 who had mild COVID-19 (a few samples of this study predate the infection). Cell type and time point are not known.

J is TRBJ2-5 and V is TRBV10-3; 7 bases map to TRBD1. V was clipped by 10 bases and J by 3 bases; unmatched bases: 8. CDR1 is ENHRY, CDR2 SYGVKD, per germline. This CDR3 is built from 13 residues. In nucleotides, the CDR3 is TGTGCCAGCAGGGGGACAGTCGAAGAGACCCAGTACTTC. Translating it yields CASRGTVEETQYF.

The CDR3 DNA reads TGTGCCAGCAGCTCCGTCCGACAGGGCTATGGCTACACCTTC. Translating gives CASSSVRQGYGYTF. The chain joins TRBV11-2 to TRBJ1-2; 7 nucleotides agree with TRBD1. V was pared by 4 bases and J by 4 bases, with 6 bases of the junction left unmatched. Germline CDR1 reads SGHAT; CDR2 reads FQNNGV. The CDR3 has 14 amino acids.

This rearrangement joins TRBV28 to TRBJ2-7; TRBD1 matches at 8 bases. The CDR3 loop spans 14 amino acids. Germline CDR1 is MDHEN and CDR2 is SYDVKM. Unmatched junction bases numbered 11, after V lost 6 bases and J lost 7 bases. CDR3 bases: TGTGCCAGCAGCTTAAGGGACAGGTCGGGAGAGCAGTACGTC. It codes for CASSLRDRSGEQYV.

The CDR3 reads CSAPRGGGNNEQFF. CDR3 DNA sequence: TGCAGTGCCCCCCGCGGAGGGGGGAACAATGAGCAGTTCTTC. The chain joins TRBV20-1 to TRBJ2-1; the D gene could be TRBD1 or TRBD2 (6 bases each). In germline, CDR1 is DFQATT, CDR2 SNEGSKA (reference sequence). This CDR3 is built from 14 residues. The V end lost 6 bases, the J end lost 5 bases, and 17 bases lay between the germline ends.

The table lists this clonotype with a few counts. The chain joins TRBV2 to TRBJ2-5; D ambiguous. V lost 6 bases and J lost 5, with 4 bases in between. The V gene's germline CDR1 is SNHLY and CDR2 FYNNEI. There are 10 residues in the CDR3. In DNA form, the CDR3 reads TGTGCCAGCAGAAGGGAGACCCAGTACTTC. Translating gives CASRRETQYF.

This clonotype was detected a few times. The chain has TRBV7-8 and TRBJ2-5; D gene ambiguous. V was shortened by 0 bases and J by 5 bases, with 4 bases between the two germline ends. CDR3 length equals 12 residues. Germline V CDR1 and CDR2: SGHVS, FQNEAQ. CDR3 coding DNA: TGTGCCAGCAGCTTAGCGTTCGAGACCCAGTACTTC. It translates to CASSLAFETQYF.

This clonotype was detected many times. The chain employs TRBV5-1 and TRBJ2-7; 11 bases match TRBD1. From germline, CDR1 is SGHRS and CDR2 YFSETQ. The V gene end was trimmed by 4 bases and the J gene end by 5 bases; junction bases not matched to a gene: 8. This CDR3 has 15 amino acids. CDR3 nucleotide sequence: TGCGCCAGCAGCGTCCCTGGACAGGGGGCTAACGAGCAGTACTTC. This translates into CASSVPGQGANEQYF.

This clonotype appeared many times. This chain connects TRBV6-5 to TRBJ2-1; no clear D. The CDR3 runs 14 residues. V was cut by 0 bases and J by 6 bases, with 9 bases left in between. The germline CDR1 and CDR2 sequences are MNHEY and SVGAGI. The DNA for the CDR3 is TGTGCCAGCAGTTACTCTCTGTGGGTCAATGAGCAGTTCTTC. It yields the protein CASSYSLWVNEQFF.

CDR3 DNA: TGTGCCAGCAGCTTAGGGGGGACGCTAAAAGACAATGAGCAGTTCTTC. Its protein is CASSLGGTLKDNEQFF. This chain connects TRBV7-2 to TRBJ2-1; D is possibly TRBD1 or TRBD2 (5 bases each). With 1 base removed from V and 5 bases from J, the gap between germline ends came to 15 bases. The CDR3 covers 16 residues. CDR1 SGHTA and CDR2 FQGNSA come from the germline V gene. Variable domain in full (rest from reference TRBV7-2 and TRBJ2-1): GAGVSQSPSNKVTEKGKDVELRCDPISGHTALYWYRQSLGQGLEFLIYFQGNSAPDKSGLPSDRFSAERTGGSVSTLTIQRTQQEDSAVYLCASSLGGTLKDNEQFFGPGTRLTVL.

As DNA, the CDR3 is TGTGCCAGCAGCTTACAGGCGGAGAGAAAACTGTTTTTT. It encodes CASSLQAERKLFF. The V gene is TRBV7-9, the J gene TRBJ1-4; D gene ambiguous. Germline assignment: CDR1 SEHNR and CDR2 FQNEAQ (reference sequence). The germline V and J ends were trimmed by 2 bases and 10 bases, with 11 bases remaining between them. The CDR3 spans 13 residues.

Ten or more counts support this clonotype. V and J are TRBV6-6 and TRBJ2-1, with TRBD2 matching over 7 bases. This CDR3 region has 16 residues. Germline CDR1 reads MNHNY; CDR2 reads SVGAGI (reference sequence). With V trimmed by 2 bases and J by 3 bases, 7 bases remained unmatched. CDR3 DNA sequence: TGTGCCAGCAGTTACGGCGTGGGACTATACTACAATGAGCAGTTCTTC. Translating it yields CASSYGVGLYYNEQFF.

There are a few counts of this clonotype. V is TRBV15 and J is TRBJ1-2, with TRBD1 matching 9 bases. Germline V gene lookup returns CDR1 LNHNV and CDR2 YYDKDF (reference sequence). This CDR3 region has 17 residues. Germline trimming cut 0 bases from V and 1 base from J; bases unmatched to any gene: 6. DNA for the CDR3: TGTGCCACCAGCAGAGATCTGGGACAGGGACTTAACTATGGCTACACCTTC. It yields the protein CATSRDLGQGLNYGYTF.

Many counts were recorded for this clonotype. In nucleotides, the CDR3 is TGCAGCGTTGGACAGGGGGTAGGGAATCAGCCCCAGCATTTT. Protein: CSVGQGVGNQPQHF. The chain recombines TRBV29-1 with TRBJ1-5, with 9 bases that match TRBD1. This CDR3 is 14 amino acids long. With V trimmed by 4 bases and J by 4 bases, 5 bases remained unmatched. The germline gives CDR1 SQVTM, CDR2 ANQGSEA.

This clonotype has only a few counts. This sequence joins TRBV25-1 and TRBJ2-2; D is ambiguous. Trimming took off 4 bases at V and 6 bases at J, with 9 bases between the two ends. Germline V gene data show CDR1 as MGHDK and CDR2 as SYGVNS. This CDR3 has 13 amino acids. DNA of the CDR3: TGTGCCAGCAGTGTGCAGAGCGCCGGGGAGCTGTTTTTT. Translated, it gives CASSVQSAGELFF. Based on the CDR3 plus reference TRBV25-1 and TRBJ2-2, the full variable domain is EADIYQTPRYLVIGTGKKITLECSQTMGHDKMYWYQQDPGMELHLIHYSYGVNSTEKGDLSSESTVSRIRTEHFPLTLESARPSHTSQYLCASSVQSAGELFFGEGSRLTVL.

This clonotype has more than one count but fewer than ten. Here the CDR3 reads CAIRVGGLAQHNEQFF. CDR3 coding DNA: TGTGCCATCAGGGTTGGGGGACTAGCCCAGCACAATGAGCAGTTCTTC. This chain connects TRBV10-3 to TRBJ2-1; TRBD2 agrees at 9 bases. CDR1 is ENHRY and CDR2 is SYGVKD in the germline V gene. The length of the CDR3 is 16 residues. The trim removed 6 bases at V and 5 bases at J, leaving 11 bases unmatched.

This clonotype rates as medium-sized. The chain combines TRBV5-1 with TRBJ2-2, with a weak D call TRBD2 (6 bases). The germline V and J ends were trimmed by 1 base and 5 bases, with 12 bases remaining between them. This CDR3 is built from 15 residues. Germline V gene data show CDR1 as SGHRS and CDR2 as YFSETQ. CDR3 in DNA: TGCGCCAGCAGCTTGCTGGCTAGCGAGACCGGGGAGCTGTTTTTT. Protein sequence: CASSLLASETGELFF.